This record covers a single T cell receptor (beta chain). Its target is unknown. The sample carries other DNA sequences with the same CDR3. The entry originates in a study of shared clonotypes between healthy human individuals. As for the study in general: Per donor, three plates held CD4 naive cells, three held CD4 memory, two held CD8 naive and one held CD8 memory. Whole-study results and caveats: Few donors limited the genetic and exposure-history diversity represented.

This CDR3 region has 14 residues. The germline gives CDR1 SGHDT, CDR2 YYEEEE. Trimming removed 4 bases from V and 2 bases from J; junction bases left unmatched: 5. Under the authors' procedure: ImmunoSEQ supplied junction-only sequences lacking quality scores, so filtering was different. Assay: immunoSEQ multiplex PCR; the TCRdb copy retains only in-frame clones and omits some. Clone size and V and J calls were adopted from that table, with D and trimming inferred from the DNA. The sample carries nearly 750,000 clones, around 77% recorded once. The V and J genes are TRBV5-6 and TRBJ1-2; 7 nucleotides line up with TRBD1. The TCR originated in a young woman in good health. Material for sequencing was memory CD4+ T cells sorted from blood. As to subset: CD45RA-negative fraction. The CDR3 sequence: CASSPKTGNYGYTF. The CDR3 bases are TGTGCCAGCAGCCCCAAGACAGGGAACTATGGCTACACCTTC.